Here is one TCR beta chain with its context. The J segment lost 3 bases and the V segment lost 1 base, leaving 6 bases of the junction unmatched. The germline CDR1 and CDR2 sequences are SGHVS and FQNEAQ. The CDR3 is 15 residues long. CD8+CD57+ cell expansion had been shown by flow cytometry in patients chosen for sequencing. For CDR3 and TCR beta VDJ profiling, genomic DNA was the template used. MiXCR was run by TCRdb on the reads, yielding one entry per CDR3 protein. The sample lists roughly 170,000 distinct CDR3 sequences; nearly 50% were seen once. This entry belongs to a study of CD8+CD57+ T cells in acquired aplastic anemia.

This rearrangement joins TRBV7-8 to TRBJ2-7; 7 positions match TRBD2. This TCR was recovered from a human donor with aplastic anemia. Sequenced sample: sorted CD4+, CD8+, or CD8+CD57+ T cells (not recorded which) from PBMCs. The CDR3 region has the DNA TGTGCCAGCAGCTTAGAAGGCGGGGGAGGCTACGAGCAGTACTTC. This translates into CASSLEGGGGYEQYF.